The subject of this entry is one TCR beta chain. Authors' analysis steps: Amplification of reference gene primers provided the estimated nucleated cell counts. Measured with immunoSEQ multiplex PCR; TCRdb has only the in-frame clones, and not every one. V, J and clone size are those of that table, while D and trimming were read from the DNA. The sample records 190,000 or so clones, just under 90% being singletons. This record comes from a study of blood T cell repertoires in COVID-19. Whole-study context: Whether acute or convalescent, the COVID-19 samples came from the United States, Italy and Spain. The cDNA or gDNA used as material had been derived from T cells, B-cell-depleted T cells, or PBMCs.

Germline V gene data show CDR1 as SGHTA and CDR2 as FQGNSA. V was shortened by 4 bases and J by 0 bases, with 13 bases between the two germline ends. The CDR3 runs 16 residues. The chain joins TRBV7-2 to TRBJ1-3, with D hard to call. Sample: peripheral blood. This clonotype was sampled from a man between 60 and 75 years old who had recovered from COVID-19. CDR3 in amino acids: CASSSWASSSGNTIYF. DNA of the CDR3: TGTGCCAGCAGCTCCTGGGCTTCGAGCTCTGGAAACACCATATATTTT.